Ten or more counts support the clone carrying this T cell receptor beta chain. From germline, CDR1 is MNHEY and CDR2 SMNVEV (reference sequence). The V segment lost 2 bases and the J segment 4 bases; nucleotides outside the gene matches: 11. CDR3 length: 17 amino acids. Unique molecular identifiers were used in preparing the TCRbeta library. TCRdb reprocessed the PCR reads via MiXCR and lists one record per CDR3 protein. The sample shows hundreds of thousands of distinct CDR3 sequences, around 14% of them seen only once. The record originates from a study of T-cell reconstitution after alpha-beta-depleted transplantation in children.

This specimen consisted of PBMCs, obtained before TCRalphabeta/CD19-depleted stem cell transplant. The clonotype was recovered from a girl aged 2-9 years with congenital amegakaryocytic thrombocytopenia, due to receive a stem cell transplant. The V call is TRBV27, the J call TRBJ2-3, with TRBD1 identical over 8 bases. As DNA, the CDR3 is TGTGCCAGCAGTTTAGTGGCGGGACAGGTGGGTCCAGATACGCAGTATTTT. Its protein product is CASSLVAGQVGPDTQYF.